A single sample is the source of the 8 T cell receptor beta chains below, sequenced in a study of T cells and Merkel cell carcinoma outcomes. Repertoires were generated with immunoSEQ multiplex PCR, while TCRdb's copy carries only in-frame clones and drops some. The profile shows about 1,900 clones, 77% of them singletons. The specimen was tumor tissue from Merkel cell carcinoma. The source is a human donor with Merkel cell carcinoma.

The chain links TRBV5-3 to TRBJ1-1; D not resolved. TRBV5-3 is annotated as an ORF whose role is uncertain. V lost 4 bases and J lost 1, with 14 bases in between. The CDR3 has 15 residues. The CDR3 bases are TGTGCCAGAAGCATAATCCCGTCAGGGAACACTGAAGCTTTCTTT. It codes for CARSIIPSGNTEAFF.

This clone was counted a single time. CDR3 region: CASSLGSSYEQYF. The CDR3 coding sequence is TGTGCCAGCAGCTTGGGATCATCCTACGAGCAGTACTTC. The chain couples TRBV5-6 to TRBJ2-7, with D hard to call. Trimming took 0 bases from V and 1 from J, leaving 5 bases between them. Germline CDR1 and CDR2: SGHDT and YYEEEE. This CDR3 region has 13 residues.

This sequence joins TRBV4-1 and TRBJ2-1, with no clear D. V shed 4 bases and J shed 5 bases, with 18 bases lying between them. Germline V gene data show CDR1 as MGHRA and CDR2 as YSYEKL. The CDR3 extends over 16 amino acids. The CDR3, as DNA: TGCGCCAGCAGCCGAAAAGATGCTAGAATCGACAATGAGCAGTTCTTC. This translates into CASSRKDARIDNEQFF.

This chain joins TRBV19 and TRBJ2-1; 9 nucleotides agree with TRBD2. The CDR3 covers 17 residues. Germline V gives CDR1 LNHDA, CDR2 SQIVND (reference sequence). V lost 6 bases and J lost 7; bases outside the gene matches: 16. DNA of the CDR3: TGTGCCAGTAGGGAGATAGGTAGCGGGAGCGGTCGGAATGAGCAGTTCTTC. It codes for CASREIGSGSGRNEQFF.

The V call is TRBV7-9, the J call TRBJ2-7; 9 bases match TRBD1. With 5 bases clipped from V and 3 bases from J, the junction kept 14 bases outside the gene matches. From germline, CDR1 is SEHNR and CDR2 FQNEAQ (reference sequence). CDR3 length: 17 residues. CDR3: CASSEPGQGTLGYEQYF. As DNA, the CDR3 is TGTGCCAGCAGCGAACCGGGACAGGGCACTCTAGGCTACGAGCAGTACTTC.

The chain has TRBV7-9 and TRBJ2-5, with 13 nucleotides matching TRBD2. Germline lookup yields CDR1 SEHNR and CDR2 FQNEAQ (reference sequence). The trim removed 1 base at V and 2 bases at J, leaving 4 bases unmatched. The CDR3 covers 17 residues. The CDR3 loop reads CASSLGTSGRGQETQYF. CDR3 DNA: TGTGCCAGCAGCTTAGGTACTAGCGGGAGGGGTCAAGAGACCCAGTACTTC. Supplemented by reference TRBV7-9 and TRBJ2-5, the full variable domain reads DTGVSQNPRHKITKRGQNVTFRCDPISEHNRLYWYRQTLGQGPEFLTYFQNEAQLEKSRLLSDRFSAERPKGSFSTLEIQRTEQGDSAMYLCASSLGTSGRGQETQYFGPGTRLLVL.

The sample holds one count of this clone. This chain joins TRBV10-3 and TRBJ2-7; D may match TRBD1 or TRBD2 (5 bases each). The germline V and J ends were trimmed by 0 bases and 4 bases, with 16 bases remaining between them. This CDR3 contains 16 residues. Germline lookup yields CDR1 ENHRY and CDR2 SYGVKD. The DNA for the CDR3 is TGTGCCATCAGTGAGTCCAGCGGTGGGGGTGTATACGAGCAGTACTTC. It specifies CAISESSGGGVYEQYF.

This clone came up a few times. The chain links TRBV27 to TRBJ1-4; TRBD1 is a possible D gene (6 bases). Germline assignment: CDR1 MNHEY and CDR2 SMNVEV (reference sequence). V shed 2 bases and J shed 8 bases, with 15 bases lying between them. This CDR3 has 15 residues. CDR3 coding DNA: TGTGCCAGCAGTTTACGCGGGGGGGGCCACGAAAAACTGTTTTTT. Protein product: CASSLRGGGHEKLFF.